This entry concerns a single T cell receptor (beta chain). The antigen remains unidentified. Germline CDR1 SGHRS, CDR2 YFSETQ. The CDR3 is 17 residues long. V was pared by 4 bases and J by 0 bases, with 8 bases of the junction left unmatched. It was with 60 Vbeta and 13 Jbeta primers that the PCR ran. TCRdb's table, derived via immunoSEQ multiplex PCR, lists solely in-frame clones and lacks some. Among some 130,000 clones listed, just under 80% were seen once. This sample stems from a study of cytomegalovirus exposure and HLA in healthy donors. Study-level background: Earlier sequencing of about 179 million T cells yielded around 100 million unique TCR beta sequences. Study-wide results and limits: Links to common viral pathogens appeared, in a later analysis, for several of the most significant clusters. Later examination showed HLA-associated TCR beta chains had greater clonal expansion than equally common others.

The rearrangement joins TRBV5-1 to TRBJ1-3, with TRBD1 matching 9 bases. The TCR comes from a woman in her forties in good health and CMV-seronegative. Specimen: PBMCs. Here the CDR3 DNA reads TGCGCCAGCAGCGTGGACAGGGGAGTCTCCTCTGGAAACACCATATATTTT. Translating it yields CASSVDRGVSSGNTIYF.